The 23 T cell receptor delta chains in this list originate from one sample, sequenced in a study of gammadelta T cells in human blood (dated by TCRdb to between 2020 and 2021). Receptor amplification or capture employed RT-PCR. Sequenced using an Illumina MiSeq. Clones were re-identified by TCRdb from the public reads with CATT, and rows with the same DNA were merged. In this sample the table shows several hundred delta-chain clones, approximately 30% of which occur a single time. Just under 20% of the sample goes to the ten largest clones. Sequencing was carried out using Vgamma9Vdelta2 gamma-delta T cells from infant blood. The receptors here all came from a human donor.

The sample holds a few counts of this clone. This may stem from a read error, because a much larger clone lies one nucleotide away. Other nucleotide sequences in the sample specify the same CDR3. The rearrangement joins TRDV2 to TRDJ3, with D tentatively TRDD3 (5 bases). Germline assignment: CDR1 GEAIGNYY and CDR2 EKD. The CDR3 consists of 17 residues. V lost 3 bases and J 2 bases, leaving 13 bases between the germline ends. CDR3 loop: CACDATGRAWDTRQMFF. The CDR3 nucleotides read TGTGCCTGTGACGCTACTGGTAGGGCCTGGGACACCCGACAGATGTTTTTC.

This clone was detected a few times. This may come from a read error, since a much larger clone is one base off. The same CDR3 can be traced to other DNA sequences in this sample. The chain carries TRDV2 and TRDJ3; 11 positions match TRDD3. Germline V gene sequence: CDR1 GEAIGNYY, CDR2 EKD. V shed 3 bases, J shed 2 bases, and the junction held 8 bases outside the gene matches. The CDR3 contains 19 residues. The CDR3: CACDHLGDTVTWDTRQMFF. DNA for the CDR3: TGTGCCTGTGACCATTTGGGGGATACGGTCACCTGGGACACCCGACAGATGTTTTTC.

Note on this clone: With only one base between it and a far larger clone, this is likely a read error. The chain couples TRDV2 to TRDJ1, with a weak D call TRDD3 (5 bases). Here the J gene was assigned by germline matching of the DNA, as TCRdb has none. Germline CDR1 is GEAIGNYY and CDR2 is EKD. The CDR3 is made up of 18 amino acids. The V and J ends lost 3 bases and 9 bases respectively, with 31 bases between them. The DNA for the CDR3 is TGTGCCTGTGACTTTCTGTACGGGAGATACCGAGCCTCGAAGGAACTCATCTTT. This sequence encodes CACDFLYGRYRASKELIF.

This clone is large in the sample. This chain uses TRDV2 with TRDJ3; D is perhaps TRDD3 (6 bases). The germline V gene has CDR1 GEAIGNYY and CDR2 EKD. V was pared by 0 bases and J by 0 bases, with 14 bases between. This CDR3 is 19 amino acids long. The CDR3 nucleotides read TGTGCCTGTGACACCGGCTGGGGTGACAGCTCCTGGGACACCCGACAGATGTTTTTC. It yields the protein CACDTGWGDSSWDTRQMFF.

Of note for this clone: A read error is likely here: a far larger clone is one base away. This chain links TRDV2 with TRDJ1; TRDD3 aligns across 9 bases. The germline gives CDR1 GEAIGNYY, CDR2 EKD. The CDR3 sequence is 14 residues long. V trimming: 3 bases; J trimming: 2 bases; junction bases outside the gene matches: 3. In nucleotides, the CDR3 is TGTGCCTGTGACGCCTGGGGGATTACCGATAAACTCATCTTT. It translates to CACDAWGITDKLIF.

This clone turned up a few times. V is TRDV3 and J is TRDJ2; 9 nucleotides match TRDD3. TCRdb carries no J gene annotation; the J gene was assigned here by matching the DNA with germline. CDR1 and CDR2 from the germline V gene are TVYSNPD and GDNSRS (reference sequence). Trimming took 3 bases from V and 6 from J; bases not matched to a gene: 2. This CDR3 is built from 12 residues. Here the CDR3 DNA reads TGTGCCTTCTGGGGATACGCAGCACAACTCTTCTTT. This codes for CAFWGYAAQLFF.

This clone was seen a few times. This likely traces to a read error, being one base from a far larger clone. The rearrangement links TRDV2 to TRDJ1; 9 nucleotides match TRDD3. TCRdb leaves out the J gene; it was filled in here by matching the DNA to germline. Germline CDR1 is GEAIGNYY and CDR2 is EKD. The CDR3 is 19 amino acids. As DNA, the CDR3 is TGTGCCAGTGACACCGTTAATCTACTGGGGGAACCGTACACCGATAAACTCATCTTT. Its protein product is CASDTVNLLGEPYTDKLIF.

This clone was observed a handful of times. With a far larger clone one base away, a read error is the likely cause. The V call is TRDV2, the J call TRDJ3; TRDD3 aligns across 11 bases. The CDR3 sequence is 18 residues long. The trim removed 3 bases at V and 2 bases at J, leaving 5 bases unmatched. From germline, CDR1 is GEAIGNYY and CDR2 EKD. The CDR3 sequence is CACDAVLGDTWDTRQMFF. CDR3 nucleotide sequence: TGTGCCTGTGACGCCGTACTGGGGGATACCTGGGACACCCGACAGATGTTTTTC.

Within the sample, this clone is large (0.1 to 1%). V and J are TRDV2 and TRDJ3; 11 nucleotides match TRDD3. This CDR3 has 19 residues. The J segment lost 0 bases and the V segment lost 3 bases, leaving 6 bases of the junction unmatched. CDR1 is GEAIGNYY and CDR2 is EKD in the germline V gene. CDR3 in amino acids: CACDRLGDKSSWDTRQMFF. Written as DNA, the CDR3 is TGTGCCTGTGACCGACTGGGGGATAAGAGCTCCTGGGACACCCGACAGATGTTTTTC.

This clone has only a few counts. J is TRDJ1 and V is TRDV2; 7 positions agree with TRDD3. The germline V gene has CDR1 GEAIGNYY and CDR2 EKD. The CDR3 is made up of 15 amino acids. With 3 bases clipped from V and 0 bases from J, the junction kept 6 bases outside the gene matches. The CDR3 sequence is CACDHLGAYTDKLIF. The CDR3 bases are TGTGCCTGTGACCACCTGGGGGCTTACACCGATAAACTCATCTTT.

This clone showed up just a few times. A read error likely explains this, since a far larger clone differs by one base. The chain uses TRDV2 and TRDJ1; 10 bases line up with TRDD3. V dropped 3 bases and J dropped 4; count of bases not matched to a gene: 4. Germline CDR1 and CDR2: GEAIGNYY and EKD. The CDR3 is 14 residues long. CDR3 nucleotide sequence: TGTGCCTGTGACCCCTGGGGGATAATCGATAAACTCATCTTT. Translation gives CACDPWGIIDKLIF.

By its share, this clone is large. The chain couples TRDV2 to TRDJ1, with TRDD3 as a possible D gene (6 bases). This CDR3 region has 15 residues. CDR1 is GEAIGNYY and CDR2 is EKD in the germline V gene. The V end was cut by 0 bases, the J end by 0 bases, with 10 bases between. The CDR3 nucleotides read TGTGCCTGTGACACCGTGGGGGCTTACACCGATAAACTCATCTTT. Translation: CACDTVGAYTDKLIF.

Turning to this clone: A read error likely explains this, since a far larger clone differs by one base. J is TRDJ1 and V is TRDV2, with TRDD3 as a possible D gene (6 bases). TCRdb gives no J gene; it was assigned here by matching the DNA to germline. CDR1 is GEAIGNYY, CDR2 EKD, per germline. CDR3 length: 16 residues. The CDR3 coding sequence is TGTGCCTGTGGCACCGGCGGGGGACGTGCTACCGATAAACTCATCTTT. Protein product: CACGTGGGRATDKLIF.

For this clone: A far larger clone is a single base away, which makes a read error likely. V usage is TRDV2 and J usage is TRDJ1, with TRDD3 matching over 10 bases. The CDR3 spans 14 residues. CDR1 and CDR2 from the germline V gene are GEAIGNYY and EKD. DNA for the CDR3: TGTGCCGGTGACATACTGGGGGATACCGATAAACTCATCTTT. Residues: CAGDILGDTDKLIF.

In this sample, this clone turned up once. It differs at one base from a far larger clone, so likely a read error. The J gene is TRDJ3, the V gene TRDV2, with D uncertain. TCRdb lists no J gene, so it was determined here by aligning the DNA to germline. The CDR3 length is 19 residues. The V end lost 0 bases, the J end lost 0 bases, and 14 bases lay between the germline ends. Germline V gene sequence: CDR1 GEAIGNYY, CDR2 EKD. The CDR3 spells CACDTAGGPSSWDTRQMFF. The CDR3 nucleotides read TGTGCCTGTGACACCGCTGGAGGACCGAGCTCCTGGGACACCCGACAGATGTTTTTC.

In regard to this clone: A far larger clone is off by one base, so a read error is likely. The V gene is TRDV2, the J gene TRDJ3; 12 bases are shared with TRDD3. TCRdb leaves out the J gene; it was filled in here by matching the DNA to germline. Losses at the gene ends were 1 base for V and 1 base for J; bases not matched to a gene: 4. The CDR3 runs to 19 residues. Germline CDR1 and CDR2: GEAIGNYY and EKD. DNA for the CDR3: TGTGCCTGTGACACACTGGGGGATACAAGGTCCTGGGACACCCGACAGATGTTTTTC. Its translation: CACDTLGDTRSWDTRQMFF.

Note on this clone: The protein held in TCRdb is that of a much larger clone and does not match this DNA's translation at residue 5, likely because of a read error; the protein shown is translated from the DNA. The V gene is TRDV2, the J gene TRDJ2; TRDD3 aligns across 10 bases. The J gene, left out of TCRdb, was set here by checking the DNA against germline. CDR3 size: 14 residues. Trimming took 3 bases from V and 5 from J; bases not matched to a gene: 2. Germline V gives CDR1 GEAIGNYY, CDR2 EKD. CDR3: CACDQLGDTAQLFF. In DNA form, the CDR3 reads TGTGCCTGTGACCAACTGGGGGATACAGCACAACTCTTCTTT.

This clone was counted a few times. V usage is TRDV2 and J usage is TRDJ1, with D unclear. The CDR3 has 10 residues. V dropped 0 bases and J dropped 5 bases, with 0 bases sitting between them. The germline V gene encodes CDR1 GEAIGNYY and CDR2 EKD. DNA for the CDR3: TGTGCCTGTGACACCGATAAACTCATCTTT. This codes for CACDTDKLIF.

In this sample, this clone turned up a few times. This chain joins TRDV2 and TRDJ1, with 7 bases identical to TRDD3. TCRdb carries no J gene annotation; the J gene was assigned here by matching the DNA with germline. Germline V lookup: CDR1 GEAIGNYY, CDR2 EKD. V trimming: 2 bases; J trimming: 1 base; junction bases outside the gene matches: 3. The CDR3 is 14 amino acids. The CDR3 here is CACDMLGATDKLIF. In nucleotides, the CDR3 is TGTGCCTGTGACATGCTGGGGGCCACCGATAAACTCATCTTT.

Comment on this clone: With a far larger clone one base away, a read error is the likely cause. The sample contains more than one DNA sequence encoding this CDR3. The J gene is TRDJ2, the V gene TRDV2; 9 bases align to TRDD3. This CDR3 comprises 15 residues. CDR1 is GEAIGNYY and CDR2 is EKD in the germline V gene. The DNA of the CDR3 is TGTGCCTGTGACACCCTGGGGGATTTGACAGCGCAACTCTTCTTT. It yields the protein CACDTLGDLTAQLFF.

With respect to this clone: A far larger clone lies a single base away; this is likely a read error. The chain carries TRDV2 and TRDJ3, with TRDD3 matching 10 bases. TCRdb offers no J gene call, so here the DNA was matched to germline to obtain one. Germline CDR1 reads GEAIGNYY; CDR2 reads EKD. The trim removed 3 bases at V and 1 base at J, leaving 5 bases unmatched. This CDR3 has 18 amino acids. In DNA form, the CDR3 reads TGTGCCTGTGACGTACTGGGGGATGGATCCTGGGACACCCGACAGATGTTTTTC. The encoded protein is CACDVLGDGSWDTRQMFF.

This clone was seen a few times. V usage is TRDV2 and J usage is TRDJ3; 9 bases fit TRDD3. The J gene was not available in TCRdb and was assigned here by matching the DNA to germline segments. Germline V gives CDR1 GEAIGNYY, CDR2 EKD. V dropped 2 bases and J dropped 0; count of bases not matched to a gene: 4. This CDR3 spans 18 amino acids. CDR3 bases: TGTGCCTGTGACATACTGGGGGAAAGCTCCTGGGACACCCGACAGATGTTTTTC. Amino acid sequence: CACDILGESSWDTRQMFF.

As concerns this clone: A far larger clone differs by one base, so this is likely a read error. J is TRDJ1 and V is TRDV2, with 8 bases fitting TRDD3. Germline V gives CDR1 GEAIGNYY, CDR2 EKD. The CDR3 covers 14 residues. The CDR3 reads CARDVLGDTDKLIF. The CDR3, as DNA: TGTGCCCGTGACGTACTGGGGGACACCGATAAACTCATCTTT.